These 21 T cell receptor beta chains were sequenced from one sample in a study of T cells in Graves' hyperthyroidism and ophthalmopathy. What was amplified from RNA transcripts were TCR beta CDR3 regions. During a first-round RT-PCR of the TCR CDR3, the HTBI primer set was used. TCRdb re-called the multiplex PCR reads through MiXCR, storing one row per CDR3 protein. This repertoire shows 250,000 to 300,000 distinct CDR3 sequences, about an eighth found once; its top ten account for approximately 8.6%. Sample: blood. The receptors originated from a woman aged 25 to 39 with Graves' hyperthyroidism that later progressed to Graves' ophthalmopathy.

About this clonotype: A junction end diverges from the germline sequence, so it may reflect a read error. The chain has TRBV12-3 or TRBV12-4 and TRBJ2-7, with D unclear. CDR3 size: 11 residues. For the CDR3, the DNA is TGTGCCGGCAGTCAAACCTACGAGCAGTACTTC. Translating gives CAGSQTYEQYF.

Written as DNA, the CDR3 is TGTGCCAGTAGTAGAGGCAGGGGGATACTTCAGCCCCAGCATTTT. As protein: CASSRGRGILQPQHF. The J gene is TRBJ1-5, the V gene TRBV19; 7 bases fit TRBD1. CDR1 is LNHDA and CDR2 is SQIVND in the germline V gene (reference sequence). The CDR3 sequence is 15 residues long. The V gene end was trimmed by 4 bases and the J gene end by 6 bases; junction bases not matched to a gene: 9.

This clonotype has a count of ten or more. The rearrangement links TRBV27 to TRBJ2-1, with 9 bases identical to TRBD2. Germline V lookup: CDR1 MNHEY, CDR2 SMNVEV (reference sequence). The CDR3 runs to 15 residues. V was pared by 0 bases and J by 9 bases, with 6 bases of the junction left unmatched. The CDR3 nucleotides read TGTGCCAGCAGTTTATCCGGCGGGAGGGCGGGTGAGCAGTTCTTC. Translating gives CASSLSGGRAGEQFF.

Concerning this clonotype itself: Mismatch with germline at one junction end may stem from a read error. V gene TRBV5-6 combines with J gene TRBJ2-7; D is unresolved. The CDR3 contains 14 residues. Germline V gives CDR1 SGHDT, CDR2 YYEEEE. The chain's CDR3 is CASGLAVVAYEQYF. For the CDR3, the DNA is TGTGCCAGCGGCTTGGCCGTGGTTGCCTACGAGCAGTACTTC.

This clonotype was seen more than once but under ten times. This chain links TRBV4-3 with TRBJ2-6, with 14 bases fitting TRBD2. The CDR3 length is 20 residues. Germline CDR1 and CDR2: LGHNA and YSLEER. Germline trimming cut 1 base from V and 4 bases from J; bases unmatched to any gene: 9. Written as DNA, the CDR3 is TGCGCCAGCAGCCAAGCGCCGGGACTAGCGGGAGTGGGAGGGGCCAACGTCCTGACTTTC. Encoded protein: CASSQAPGLAGVGGANVLTF.

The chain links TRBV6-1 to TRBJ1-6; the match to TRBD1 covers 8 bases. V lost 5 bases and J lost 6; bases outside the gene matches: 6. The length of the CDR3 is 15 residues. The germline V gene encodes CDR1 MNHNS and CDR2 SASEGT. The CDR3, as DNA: TGTGCCAGCAGTAAAGGACAGGGCCTTAATTCACCCCTCCACTTT. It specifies CASSKGQGLNSPLHF.

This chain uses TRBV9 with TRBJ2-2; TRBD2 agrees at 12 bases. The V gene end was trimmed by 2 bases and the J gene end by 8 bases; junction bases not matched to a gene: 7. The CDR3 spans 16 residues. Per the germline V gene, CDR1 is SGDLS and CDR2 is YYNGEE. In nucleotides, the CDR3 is TGTGCCAGCAGCGTCGGAGCCGGACTAGCGGGAGGGGAGCTGTTTTTT. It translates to CASSVGAGLAGGELFF.

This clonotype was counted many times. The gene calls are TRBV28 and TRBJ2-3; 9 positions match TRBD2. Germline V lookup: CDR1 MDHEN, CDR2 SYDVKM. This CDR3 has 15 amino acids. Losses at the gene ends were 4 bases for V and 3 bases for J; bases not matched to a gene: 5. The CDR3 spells CASSSLTSGTDTQYF. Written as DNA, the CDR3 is TGTGCCAGCAGTTCCCTTACTAGCGGGACAGATACGCAGTATTTT.

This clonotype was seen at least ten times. DNA of the CDR3: TGTGCCAGCAGTTTGGACAGACTCACAGATACGCAGTATTTT. This codes for CASSLDRLTDTQYF. The gene calls are TRBV6-1 and TRBJ2-3, with D perhaps TRBD1 (6 bases). Trimming removed 5 bases at V and 2 bases at J, with 11 bases between. Germline V gene lookup returns CDR1 MNHNS and CDR2 SASEGT. The CDR3 contains 14 residues.

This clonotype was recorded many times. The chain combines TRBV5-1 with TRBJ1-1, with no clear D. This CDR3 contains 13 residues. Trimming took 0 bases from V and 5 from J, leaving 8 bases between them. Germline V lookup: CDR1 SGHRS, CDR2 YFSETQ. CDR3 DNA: TGCGCCAGCAGCTTGGATAGGTGGACTGAAGCTTTCTTT. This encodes CASSLDRWTEAFF.

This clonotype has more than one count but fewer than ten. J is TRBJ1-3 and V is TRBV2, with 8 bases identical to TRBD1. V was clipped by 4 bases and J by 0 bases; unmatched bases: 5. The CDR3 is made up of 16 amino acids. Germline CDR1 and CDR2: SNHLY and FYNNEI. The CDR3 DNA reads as TGTGCCAGCAGTGGTACAGGGGGATACTCTGGAAACACCATATATTTT. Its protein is CASSGTGGYSGNTIYF.

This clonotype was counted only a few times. The CDR3 spells CAIGTTYNEQFF. CDR3 bases: TGTGCCATCGGGACTACATACAATGAGCAGTTCTTC. This chain joins TRBV10-3 and TRBJ2-1; 7 bases map to TRBD2. V shed 8 bases and J 4 bases; nucleotides not matched to a gene: 2. The CDR3 consists of 12 residues. Germline CDR1 reads ENHRY; CDR2 reads SYGVKD.

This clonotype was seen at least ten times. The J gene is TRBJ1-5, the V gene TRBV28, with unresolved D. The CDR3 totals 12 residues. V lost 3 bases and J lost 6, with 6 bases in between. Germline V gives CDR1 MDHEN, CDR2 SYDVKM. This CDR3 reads CASSFITQPQHF. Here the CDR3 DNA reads TGTGCCAGCAGTTTTATCACTCAGCCCCAGCATTTT.

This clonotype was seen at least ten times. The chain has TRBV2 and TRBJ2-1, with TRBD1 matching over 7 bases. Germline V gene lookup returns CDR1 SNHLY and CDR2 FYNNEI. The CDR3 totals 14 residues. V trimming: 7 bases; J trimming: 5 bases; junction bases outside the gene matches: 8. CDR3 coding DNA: TGTGCCAGCAAACAGGGGACGGTGGACAATGAGCAGTTCTTC. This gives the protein CASKQGTVDNEQFF.

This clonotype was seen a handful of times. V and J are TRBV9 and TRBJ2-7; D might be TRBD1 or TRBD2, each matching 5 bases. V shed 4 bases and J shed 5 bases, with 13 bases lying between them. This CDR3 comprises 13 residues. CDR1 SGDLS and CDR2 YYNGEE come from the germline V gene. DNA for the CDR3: TGTGCCAGCAGCCTCGGGATGGGGGACGAGCAGTACTTC. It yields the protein CASSLGMGDEQYF.

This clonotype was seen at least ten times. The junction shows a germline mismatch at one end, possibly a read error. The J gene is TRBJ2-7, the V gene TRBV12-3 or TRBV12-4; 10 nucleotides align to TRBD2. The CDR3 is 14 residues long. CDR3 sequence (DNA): TGTGCCAGCAGTCTGGGACTAGCGTCCTACGGGCAGTACTTC. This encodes CASSLGLASYGQYF.

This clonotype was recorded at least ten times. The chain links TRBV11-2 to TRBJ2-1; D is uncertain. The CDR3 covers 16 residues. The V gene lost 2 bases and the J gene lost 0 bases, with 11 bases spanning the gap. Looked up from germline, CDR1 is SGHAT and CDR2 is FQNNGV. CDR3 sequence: CASSLIATSSYNEQFF. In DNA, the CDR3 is TGTGCCAGCAGCTTAATTGCGACAAGCTCCTACAATGAGCAGTTCTTC.

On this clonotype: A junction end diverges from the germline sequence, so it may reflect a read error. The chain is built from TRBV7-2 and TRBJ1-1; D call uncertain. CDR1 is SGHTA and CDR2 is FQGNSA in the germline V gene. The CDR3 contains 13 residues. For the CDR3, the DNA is TGTGCCAGCGGCTTATTGATGAACACTGAAGCCTTCTTT. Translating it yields CASGLLMNTEAFF.

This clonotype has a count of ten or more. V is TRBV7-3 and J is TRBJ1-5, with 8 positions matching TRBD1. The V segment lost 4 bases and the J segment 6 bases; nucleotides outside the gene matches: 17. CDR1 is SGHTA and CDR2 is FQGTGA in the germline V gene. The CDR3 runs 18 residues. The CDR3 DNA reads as TGTGCCAGCAGCTACGCAACCTCCAGGGGGCTTGGGGGTCAGCCCCAGCATTTT. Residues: CASSYATSRGLGGQPQHF.

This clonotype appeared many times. The CDR3 is CASRLGSQGPWTGELFF. The DNA for the CDR3 is TGTGCCAGCAGACTAGGGTCCCAGGGCCCGTGGACCGGGGAGCTGTTTTTT. This sequence joins TRBV12-3 or TRBV12-4 and TRBJ2-2, with D perhaps given as TRBD1 or TRBD2 (5 bases each). Trimming left V 6 bases short and J 5 bases short, with 22 bases between. The CDR3 extends over 17 amino acids.

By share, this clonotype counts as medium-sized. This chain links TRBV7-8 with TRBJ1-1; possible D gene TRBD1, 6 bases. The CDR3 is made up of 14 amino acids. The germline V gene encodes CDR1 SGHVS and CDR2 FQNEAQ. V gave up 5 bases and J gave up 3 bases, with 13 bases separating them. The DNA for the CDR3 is TGTGCCAGCAGCCTGGGGACACCCGACACTGAAGCTTTCTTT. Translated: CASSLGTPDTEAFF.